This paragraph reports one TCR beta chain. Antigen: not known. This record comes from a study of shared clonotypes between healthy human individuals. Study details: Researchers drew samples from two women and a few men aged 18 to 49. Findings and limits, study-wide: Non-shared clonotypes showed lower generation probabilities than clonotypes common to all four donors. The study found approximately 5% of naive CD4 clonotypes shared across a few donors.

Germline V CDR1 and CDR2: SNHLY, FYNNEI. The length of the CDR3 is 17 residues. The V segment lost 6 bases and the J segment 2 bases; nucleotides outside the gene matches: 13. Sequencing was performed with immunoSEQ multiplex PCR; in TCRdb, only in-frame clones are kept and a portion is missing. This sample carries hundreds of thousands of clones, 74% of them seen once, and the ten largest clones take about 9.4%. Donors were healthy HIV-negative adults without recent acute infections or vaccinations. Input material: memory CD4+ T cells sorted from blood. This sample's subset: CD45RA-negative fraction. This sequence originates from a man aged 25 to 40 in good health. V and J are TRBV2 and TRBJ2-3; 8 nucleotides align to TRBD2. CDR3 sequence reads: CASSALVSGSATDTQYF. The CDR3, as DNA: TGTGCCAGCAGCGCACTTGTCAGCGGGAGCGCCACAGATACGCAGTATTTT. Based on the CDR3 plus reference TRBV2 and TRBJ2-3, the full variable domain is EPEVTQTPSHQVTQMGQEVILRCVPISNHLYFYWYRQILGQKVEFLVSFYNNEISEKSEIFDDQFSVERPDGSNFTLKIRSTKLEDSAMYFCASSALVSGSATDTQYFGPGTRLTVL.